The next 18 T cell receptor beta chains were all read from a single sample in a study of Ad26.COV2.S vaccination and SARS-CoV-2 variants. The assay was immunoSEQ multiplex PCR, and TCRdb's table has in-frame clones only and misses some. The profile covers about 440,000 clones, with roughly 87% appearing a single time and roughly 13% taken by the ten largest. The treatment was: around 19 received Ad26.COV2.S at low or high dose, single or two shots; about 5 received placebo; per-sample allocation not given. Following the first vaccine or placebo injection, samples were taken on day 63. The sequencing here drew on peripheral blood, taken in a trial of Ad26.COV2.S vaccine versus placebo. All receptors derive from a person between 18 and 59 years old who received the Ad26.COV2.S COVID-19 vaccine or a placebo.

This chain uses TRBV30 with TRBJ1-2; no clear D gene. V gave up 4 bases and J gave up 2 bases, with 11 bases separating them. CDR1 and CDR2 from the germline V gene are GTSNPN and SVGIG (reference sequence). The CDR3 is made up of 13 amino acids. CDR3 coding DNA: TGTGCCTGGAAGCCGGGCCCAAACTATGGCTACACCTTC. Translation gives CAWKPGPNYGYTF.

V is TRBV6-2 or TRBV6-3 and J is TRBJ2-5; no reliable D call. CDR1 MNHEY and CDR2 SVGEGT come from the germline V gene. The germline V and J ends were trimmed by 5 bases and 5 bases, with 12 bases remaining between them. The CDR3 is made up of 13 amino acids. The CDR3 spells CASSRTLEETQYF. CDR3 sequence (DNA): TGTGCCAGCAGTCGCACCCTTGAGGAGACCCAGTACTTC.

This clone was seen only a few times. The chain is built from TRBV6-5 and TRBJ1-1; D uncertain. CDR3 length: 13 residues. Trimming left V 8 bases short and J 0 bases short, with 10 bases between. Germline CDR1 MNHEY, CDR2 SVGAGI. As DNA, the CDR3 is TGTGCCAGCGTAGGGCGGATGAACACTGAAGCTTTCTTT. Amino acids: CASVGRMNTEAFF.

This rearrangement joins TRBV9 to TRBJ2-1; D unresolved. The ends were cut back, 2 bases at V and 8 bases at J, with 17 bases in the middle. CDR3 length equals 15 residues. Germline V gives CDR1 SGDLS, CDR2 YYNGEE. CDR3 in amino acids: CASSVVGMGRDEQFF. The CDR3 region has the DNA TGTGCCAGCAGCGTCGTGGGTATGGGTCGGGATGAGCAGTTCTTC. The full variable domain, its missing parts supplied by reference TRBV9 and TRBJ2-1, is DSGVTQTPKHLITATGQRVTLRCSPRSGDLSVYWYQQSLDQGLQFLIQYYNGEERAKGNILERFSAQQFPDLHSELNLSSLELGDSALYFCASSVVGMGRDEQFFGPGTRLTVL.

Worth noting for this clone: This sample includes further DNA sequences coding for the same CDR3. V is TRBV7-9 and J is TRBJ2-3; D is uncertain. The CDR3 length is 15 residues. Germline lookup yields CDR1 SEHNR and CDR2 FQNEAQ (reference sequence). V shed 1 base and J shed 2 bases, with 10 bases lying between them. Here the CDR3 DNA reads TGTGCCAGCAGCTTAGTAGCCGGATTCACAGATACGCAGTATTTT. Translating gives CASSLVAGFTDTQYF.

The rearrangement links TRBV29-1 to TRBJ1-1; TRBD1 aligns across 7 bases. The germline CDR1 and CDR2 sequences are SQVTM and ANQGSEA. The CDR3 spans 14 residues. With 4 bases clipped from V and 1 base from J, the junction kept 6 bases outside the gene matches. The CDR3 DNA reads TGCAGCGTTGTAAGGGGGCATGGGAACACTGAAGCTTTCTTT. Translation: CSVVRGHGNTEAFF.

The chain uses TRBV28 and TRBJ2-3; no definite D call. Germline lookup yields CDR1 MDHEN and CDR2 SYDVKM. The V gene lost 0 bases and the J gene lost 4 bases, with 14 bases spanning the gap. The length of the CDR3 is 16 residues. The CDR3, as DNA: TGTGCCAGCAGTTTATGGGGCCGTGGGGATTCAGATACGCAGTATTTT. This gives the protein CASSLWGRGDSDTQYF.

This clone was counted once. This chain uses TRBV10-1 with TRBJ2-7; 11 positions match TRBD2. This CDR3 is built from 15 residues. Losses at the gene ends were 7 bases for V and 1 base for J; bases not matched to a gene: 6. In germline, CDR1 is WNHNN, CDR2 SYGVQD (reference sequence). The CDR3 protein is CASIKTSGRSYEQYF. The CDR3 coding sequence is TGCGCCAGCATTAAAACTAGCGGGAGATCCTACGAGCAGTACTTC.

The chain employs TRBV19 and TRBJ1-5; D perhaps matches TRBD1 (6 bases). This CDR3 comprises 16 residues. V lost 3 bases and J 0 bases, leaving 12 bases between the germline ends. Germline lookup yields CDR1 LNHDA and CDR2 SQIVND (reference sequence). This CDR3 is CASSIQSRGSNQPQHF. In DNA, the CDR3 is TGTGCCAGTAGTATTCAGTCCAGGGGTAGCAATCAGCCCCAGCATTTT.

This clone was seen just once. The CDR3: CSVEVIATIYGYTF. DNA for the CDR3: TGCAGCGTTGAAGTAATAGCAACAATCTATGGCTACACCTTC. This chain uses TRBV29-1 with TRBJ1-2; D is unclear. This CDR3 is 14 amino acids long. V was shortened by 1 base and J by 4 bases, with 13 bases between the two germline ends. Germline V CDR1 and CDR2: SQVTM, ANQGSEA.

The gene calls are TRBV6-6 and TRBJ2-7; D may match TRBD1 or TRBD2 (5 bases each). V was trimmed by 6 bases and J by 5 bases, leaving 14 bases between them. This CDR3 is built from 13 residues. CDR1 is MNHNY, CDR2 SVGAGI, per germline (reference sequence). The DNA of the CDR3 is TGTGCCAGCAGGGGGACGGGGATCCACGAGCAGTACTTC. Translation gives CASRGTGIHEQYF.

J is TRBJ2-1 and V is TRBV7-9, with TRBD2 matching 8 bases. CDR3 length equals 15 residues. V gave up 5 bases and J gave up 1 base; unmatched junction bases: 4. From germline, CDR1 is SEHNR and CDR2 FQNEAQ (reference sequence). CDR3 nucleotides: TGTGCCAGCAGCCGAAGCGGGAGTTCCTACAATGAGCAGTTCTTC. This encodes CASSRSGSSYNEQFF.

The V gene is TRBV30, the J gene TRBJ1-4; D gene ambiguous. This CDR3 contains 14 residues. Trimming removed 5 bases at V and 0 bases at J, with 10 bases between. Germline CDR1 is GTSNPN and CDR2 is SVGIG (reference sequence). As DNA, the CDR3 is TGTGCCTGGTGCACGGCTGCAACTAATGAAAAACTGTTTTTT. Amino acids: CAWCTAATNEKLFF.

V gene TRBV11-3 combines with J gene TRBJ2-1; 7 bases fit TRBD2. Losses at the gene ends were 1 base for V and 7 bases for J; bases not matched to a gene: 4. This CDR3 region has 14 residues. The germline V gene encodes CDR1 SGHNT and CDR2 YENEEA. CDR3 nucleotide sequence: TGTGCCAGCAGCTTAGGCGGGAGTGGTAATGAGCAGTTCTTC. This translates into CASSLGGSGNEQFF.

The count of this clone is one. V gene TRBV29-1 combines with J gene TRBJ2-1, with 9 bases fitting TRBD2. The CDR3 sequence is 11 residues long. V dropped 4 bases and J dropped 9; count of bases not matched to a gene: 1. Germline CDR1 and CDR2: SQVTM and ANQGSEA. The CDR3 here is CSVAREGEQFF. CDR3 bases: TGCAGCGTTGCGCGGGAGGGTGAGCAGTTCTTC.

The chain employs TRBV7-2 and TRBJ1-6, with a possible D match to TRBD1 (6 bases). This CDR3 has 14 residues. Germline V lookup: CDR1 SGHTA, CDR2 FQGNSA. Trimming took 5 bases from V and 6 from J, leaving 11 bases between them. The CDR3 DNA sequence: TGTGCCAGCAGCCGGACAGAGACTAATTCACCCCTCCACTTT. As protein: CASSRTETNSPLHF.

V and J are TRBV7-2 and TRBJ2-1, with TRBD2 matching 13 bases. The trim removed 3 bases at V and 14 bases at J, leaving 13 bases unmatched. The CDR3 consists of 16 residues. The germline CDR1 and CDR2 sequences are SGHTA and FQGNSA. The CDR3 loop is CASSFSRTSGSTQKFF. The DNA of the CDR3 is TGTGCCAGCAGCTTCAGTCGGACTAGCGGGAGCACCCAAAAGTTCTTC.

The rearrangement joins TRBV6-5 to TRBJ2-7; 8 bases line up with TRBD2. The germline CDR1 and CDR2 sequences are MNHEY and SVGAGI. Trimming took 5 bases from V and 6 from J; bases not matched to a gene: 9. This CDR3 has 14 amino acids. CDR3 DNA sequence: TGTGCCAGCAGTCTATTTAGCGGGACTCCCGAGCAGTACTTC. Encoded protein: CASSLFSGTPEQYF.